This T cell receptor (beta chain) was recorded in a study of blood T cell repertoires in COVID-19. The wider study: In each case, the material was cDNA or gDNA derived from T cells, B-cell-depleted T cells, or PBMCs.

V was pared by 4 bases and J by 3 bases, with 10 bases between. The CDR3 contains 12 residues. The germline V gene encodes CDR1 SQVTM and CDR2 ANQGSEA. Sequencing used immunoSEQ multiplex PCR; TCRdb keeps in-frame clones, though not all of them. The data hold around 89,000 clones, with about 87% observed a single time. The J gene is TRBJ2-7, the V gene TRBV29-1; tentatively, D is TRBD1 (5 bases). The TCR originated in a man between 60 and 70 years old with acute or convalescent COVID-19. The specimen sequenced was peripheral blood. This chain's CDR3 is CSVGVGDYEQYF. CDR3 DNA sequence: TGCAGCGTTGGGGTAGGGGACTACGAGCAGTACTTC.